A selection of T cell receptor beta chains follows, all from one sample in a study of T cells in Graves' hyperthyroidism and ophthalmopathy. One entry per CDR3 protein results from TCRdb running MiXCR on the multiplex PCR reads. The sample has approximately 400,000 distinct CDR3 sequences, approximately 15% seen once. Sample: blood. Receptors originate from a woman aged 60-70 years with Graves' hyperthyroidism. Both conserved end residues are part of each CDR3. The D gene is left open where the match is weak. Rows may omit the clone size; those that give it use once, few, many or a size class.

D: TRBD2
V: TRBV20-1
J: TRBJ2-1
size: many
CDR3: CSARDRGRAVGEQFF
DNA: TGCAGTGCTAGAGATCGCGGGAGGGCCGTTGGTGAGCAGTTCTTC

D: NA
V: TRBV3-1
J: TRBJ1-2
size: many
CDR3: CASRGFYGYTF
DNA: TGTGCCAGCAGAGGATTCTATGGCTACACCTTC

D: TRBD1
V: TRBV27
J: TRBJ2-7
size: many
CDR3: CASSPRTGISYEQYF
DNA: TGTGCCAGCAGTCCCCGGACAGGCATCTCCTACGAGCAGTACTTC

D: NA
V: TRBV19
J: TRBJ1-5
size: many
CDR3: CASKPRRASNQPQHF
DNA: TGTGCCAGTAAACCTAGACGGGCTAGCAATCAGCCCCAGCATTTT

D: NA
V: TRBV7-8
J: TRBJ2-5
size: few
CDR3: CASSVEETQYF
DNA: TGTGCCAGCAGCGTAGAAGAGACCCAGTACTTC

D: NA
V: TRBV9
J: TRBJ2-7
size: NA
CDR3: CASSGGLDYEQYF
DNA: TGTGCCAGCAGCGGAGGTCTAGACTACGAGCAGTACTTC

D: TRBD1
V: TRBV12-3/TRBV12-4
J: TRBJ1-5
size: many
CDR3: CASRPGGTSNQPQHF
DNA: TGTGCCAGCAGACCAGGGGGCACTAGCAATCAGCCCCAGCATTTT

D: NA
V: TRBV4-1
J: TRBJ2-5
size: many
CDR3: CASSQAPRETQYF
DNA: TGCGCCAGCAGCCAAGCCCCCCGAGAGACCCAGTACTTC

D: NA
V: TRBV11-2
J: TRBJ2-7
size: many
CDR3: CASSTSRDQQRGIFEQYF
DNA: TGTGCCAGCAGCACCTCCCGGGACCAGCAAAGGGGAATATTCGAGCAGTACTTC

D: TRBD1
V: TRBV15
J: TRBJ2-7
size: many
CDR3: CATSRNRGQGAYEQYF
DNA: TGTGCCACCAGCAGAAACAGGGGACAGGGAGCTTACGAGCAGTACTTC

D: NA
V: TRBV19
J: TRBJ1-1
size: few
CDR3: CASTSSGASEAFF
DNA: TGTGCCAGTACTTCCTCGGGGGCCAGTGAAGCTTTCTTT

D: NA
V: TRBV20-1
J: TRBJ2-3
size: many
CDR3: CSASRSDTQYF
DNA: TGCAGTGCTTCTCGATCAGATACGCAGTATTTT

D: NA
V: TRBV20-1
J: TRBJ1-5
size: many
CDR3: CSARVGLYSNQPQHF
DNA: TGCAGTGCTAGAGTTGGGCTGTATAGCAATCAGCCCCAGCATTTT

D: NA
V: TRBV9
J: TRBJ2-1
size: NA
CDR3: CASTPGRDWGYFYNEQFF
DNA: TGTGCCAGCACTCCTGGGCGGGACTGGGGGTATTTCTACAATGAGCAGTTCTTC

D: TRBD1
V: TRBV4-1
J: TRBJ1-6
size: NA
CDR3: CASSQVPGQGGNSPLHF
DNA: TGCGCCAGCAGCCAAGTACCGGGACAGGGGGGTAATTCACCCCTCCACTTT

D: NA
V: TRBV18
J: TRBJ2-5
size: many
CDR3: CASSLWARPQETQYF
DNA: TGTGCCAGCTCACTTTGGGCCAGACCACAAGAGACCCAGTACTTC

D: TRBD1
V: TRBV2
J: TRBJ2-5
size: many
CDR3: CASTGTGTQETQYF
DNA: TGTGCCAGCACCGGGACAGGGACTCAAGAGACCCAGTACTTC

D: NA
V: TRBV18
J: TRBJ1-2
size: many
CDR3: CASSPRLSTANYGYTF
DNA: TGTGCCAGCTCACCAAGGCTGTCCACCGCTAACTATGGCTACACCTTC

D: NA
V: TRBV28
J: TRBJ1-2
size: NA
CDR3: CASSRAQGTNYGYTF
DNA: TGTGCCAGCAGTCGAGCCCAGGGGACTAACTATGGCTACACCTTC

D: NA
V: TRBV18
J: TRBJ2-7
size: many
CDR3: CASSPGTDPPYEQYF
DNA: TGTGCCAGCTCACCAGGGACGGACCCTCCTTACGAGCAGTACTTC

D: NA
V: TRBV30
J: TRBJ2-1
size: many
CDR3: CAWETGYNEQFF
DNA: TGTGCCTGGGAGACAGGATACAATGAGCAGTTCTTC

D: TRBD2
V: TRBV10-1
J: TRBJ2-1
size: many
CDR3: CASSGATAGDNEQFF
DNA: TGCGCCAGCAGTGGAGCTACAGCGGGAGACAATGAGCAGTTCTTC

D: NA
V: TRBV30
J: TRBJ1-5
size: NA
CDR3: CAWSVNTGPYSNQPQHF
DNA: TGTGCCTGGAGTGTAAACACGGGCCCTTATAGCAATCAGCCCCAGCATTTT

D: NA
V: TRBV6-1
J: TRBJ1-6
size: NA
CDR3: CATGSGRNNSPLHF
DNA: TGTGCCACCGGATCGGGGCGTAATAATTCACCCCTCCACTTT

D: NA
V: TRBV15
J: TRBJ1-2
size: few
CDR3: CATTLGRVSGYTF
DNA: TGTGCCACCACCCTGGGCAGGGTTAGTGGCTACACCTTC

D: TRBD1
V: TRBV5-1
J: TRBJ1-4
size: NA
CDR3: CASSLWQGDEKLFF
DNA: TGCGCCAGCAGCTTGTGGCAGGGGGATGAAAAACTGTTTTTT

D: TRBD2
V: TRBV6-1
J: TRBJ2-1
size: once
CDR3: CASRNQGRLAVNNEQFF
DNA: TGTGCCAGCAGAAACCAAGGTCGACTAGCGGTCAACAATGAGCAGTTCTTC

D: NA
V: TRBV18
J: TRBJ2-4
size: many
CDR3: CASSPGMGGDIQYF
DNA: TGTGCCAGCTCACCAGGGATGGGGGGAGACATTCAGTACTTC

D: NA
V: TRBV18
J: TRBJ1-5
size: few
CDR3: CASSQGVNQLQHF
DNA: TGTGCCAGCTCACAGGGGGTCAATCAGCTCCAGCATTTT